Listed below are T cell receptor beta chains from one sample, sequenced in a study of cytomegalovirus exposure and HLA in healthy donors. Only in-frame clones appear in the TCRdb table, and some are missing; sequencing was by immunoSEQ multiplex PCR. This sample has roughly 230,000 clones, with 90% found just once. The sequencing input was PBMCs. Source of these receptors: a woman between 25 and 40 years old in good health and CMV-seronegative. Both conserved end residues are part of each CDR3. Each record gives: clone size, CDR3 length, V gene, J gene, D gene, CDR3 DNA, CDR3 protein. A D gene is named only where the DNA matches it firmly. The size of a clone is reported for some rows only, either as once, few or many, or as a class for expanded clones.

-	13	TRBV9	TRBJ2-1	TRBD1	TGTGCCAGCGAGACAGGGTTCGGTAATGAGCAGTTCTTC	CASETGFGNEQFF
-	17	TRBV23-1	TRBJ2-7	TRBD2	TGCGCCAGCAGTCAGACGATGACAAGCGGGAGCTCCTACGAGCAGTACTTC	CASSQTMTSGSSYEQYF
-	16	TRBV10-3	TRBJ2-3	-	TGTGCCATCAGTGTGACTAGTGGGTCTAGCACAGATACGCAGTATTTT	CAISVTSGSSTDTQYF
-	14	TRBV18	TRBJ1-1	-	TGTGCCAGCTCACCAAAGGGAGGGGGCACTGAAGCTTTCTTT	CASSPKGGGTEAFF
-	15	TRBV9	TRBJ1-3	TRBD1	TGTGCCAGCAGCCCAGACAGGGGGCCGGGAAACACCATATATTTT	CASSPDRGPGNTIYF
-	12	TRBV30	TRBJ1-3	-	TGTGCCTGGACAGGGTCCGGAAACACCATATATTTT	CAWTGSGNTIYF
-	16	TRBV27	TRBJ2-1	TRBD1	TGTGCCAGCAGTTTAGCAAGGGGGCTGGTAATTAATGAGCAGTTCTTC	CASSLARGLVINEQFF
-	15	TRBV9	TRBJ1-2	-	TGTGCCAGCAGCGGAGACAGTTTAGCTAACTATGGCTACACCTTC	CASSGDSLANYGYTF
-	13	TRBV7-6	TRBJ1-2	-	TGTGCCAGCAGCTTAATCCCAGGGGACGGCTACACCTTC	CASSLIPGDGYTF
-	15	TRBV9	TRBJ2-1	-	TGTGCCAGCAGCGTAGGGGGAAGTACGGGGAATGAGCAGTTCTTC	CASSVGGSTGNEQFF
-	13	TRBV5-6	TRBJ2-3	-	TGTGCCAGCCGGGACTGGGGAACAGATACGCAGTATTTT	CASRDWGTDTQYF
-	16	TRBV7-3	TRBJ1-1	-	TGTGCCAGCAGCTTAAGACCCGCGAAGACAGCCACTGAAGCTTTCTTT	CASSLRPAKTATEAFF
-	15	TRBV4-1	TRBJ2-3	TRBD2	TGCGCCAGCAGCCCCCTAGCGGGAAACACAGATACGCAGTATTTT	CASSPLAGNTDTQYF
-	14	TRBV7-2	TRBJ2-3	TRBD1	TGTGCCAGCAGCCTTACAGGGGGCGCAGATACGCAGTATTTT	CASSLTGGADTQYF
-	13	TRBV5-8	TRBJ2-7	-	TGTGCCAGCAGCTTGGGTACAGGAGACGAGCAGTACTTC	CASSLGTGDEQYF
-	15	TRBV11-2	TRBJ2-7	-	TGTGCCAGCAGCGTCCAGGGGGGAGGCTCCTACGAGCAGTACTTC	CASSVQGGGSYEQYF
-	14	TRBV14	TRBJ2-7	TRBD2	TGTGCCAGCAGCCTGGGCGGGAGCCCCTACGAGCAGTACTTC	CASSLGGSPYEQYF
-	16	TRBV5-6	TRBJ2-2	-	TGTGCCAGCAGCTTATCTGCTGGGAAGAACACCGGGGAGCTGTTTTTT	CASSLSAGKNTGELFF
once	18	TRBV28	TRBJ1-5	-	TGTGCCAGCAGTTGGGGCCTATACCAGGGTAATAGCAATCAGCCCCAGCATTTT	CASSWGLYQGNSNQPQHF
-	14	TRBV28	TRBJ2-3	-	TGTGCCAGCAGATCTATAAAGATCACAGATACGCAGTATTTT	CASRSIKITDTQYF
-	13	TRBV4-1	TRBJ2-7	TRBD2	TGCGCCAGCGGACTAGGCACCTCCTACGAGCAGTACTTC	CASGLGTSYEQYF
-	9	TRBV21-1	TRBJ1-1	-	TGTGCCAGCTGTGGGGAGACTTTCTTT	CASCGETFF
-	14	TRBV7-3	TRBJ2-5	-	TGTGCCAGCAGCGGAAGGGGGGGTCAAGAGACCCAGTACTTC	CASSGRGGQETQYF
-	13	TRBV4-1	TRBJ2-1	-	TGCGCCAGCAGCCAAGTGCACTACAATGAGCAGTTCTTC	CASSQVHYNEQFF
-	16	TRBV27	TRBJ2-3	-	TGTGCCAGCTCTTTTGGGTCCCTTTCCTCCACAGATACGCAGTATTTT	CASSFGSLSSTDTQYF
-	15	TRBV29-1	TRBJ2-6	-	TGCAGCGTTGCAGGGGCCCCCTCTGGGGCCAACGTCCTGACTTTC	CSVAGAPSGANVLTF
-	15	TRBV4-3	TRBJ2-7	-	TGCGCCAGCAGCGTAAGCCATATCGGCGCTCAGGAGCAGTACTTC	CASSVSHIGAQEQYF
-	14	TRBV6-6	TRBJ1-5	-	TGTGCTTGCAACAGGGAAGTCAGCAATCAGCCCCAGCATTTT	CACNREVSNQPQHF
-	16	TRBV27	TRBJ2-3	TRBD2	TGTGCCAGCAGCCTCTTGGGAAGTGGGAGGGCAGATACGCAGTATTTT	CASSLLGSGRADTQYF
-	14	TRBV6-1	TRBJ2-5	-	TGTGCCAGCAGTCCCCGGGACCCCAGGGTGGACCAGTACTTC	CASSPRDPRVDQYF